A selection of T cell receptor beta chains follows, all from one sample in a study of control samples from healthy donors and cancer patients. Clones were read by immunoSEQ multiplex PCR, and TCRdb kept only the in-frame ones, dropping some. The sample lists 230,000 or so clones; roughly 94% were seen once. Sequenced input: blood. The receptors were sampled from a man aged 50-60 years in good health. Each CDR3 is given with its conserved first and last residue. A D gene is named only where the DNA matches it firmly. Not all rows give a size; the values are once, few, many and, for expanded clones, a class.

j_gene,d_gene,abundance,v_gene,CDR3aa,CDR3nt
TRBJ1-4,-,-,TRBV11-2,CASSLGAAVNEKLFF,TGTGCCAGCAGCTTAGGGGCCGCCGTTAATGAAAAACTGTTTTTT
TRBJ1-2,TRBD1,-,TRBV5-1,CASSIGQGAGYGYTF,TGCGCCAGCAGCATAGGACAGGGGGCTGGATATGGCTACACCTTC
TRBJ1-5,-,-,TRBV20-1,CSASGGFQPQHF,TGCAGTGCTAGTGGGGGGTTTCAGCCCCAGCATTTT
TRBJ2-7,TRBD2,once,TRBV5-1,CASSVTSGGLYEQYF,TGCGCCAGCAGCGTTACATCGGGGGGGCTCTACGAGCAGTACTTC
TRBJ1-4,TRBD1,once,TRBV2,CASSPGQGDEKLFF,TGTGCCAGCAGTCCGGGACAGGGGGATGAAAAACTGTTTTTT
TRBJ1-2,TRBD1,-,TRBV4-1,CASSPGTAANYGYTF,TGCGCCAGCAGCCCTGGGACAGCAGCTAACTATGGCTACACCTTC
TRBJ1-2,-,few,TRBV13,CASSRGGTYGYTF,TGTGCCAGCAGCCGGGGGGGAACTTATGGCTACACCTTC
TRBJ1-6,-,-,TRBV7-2,CASSQIGGIRLHF,TGTGCCAGCAGCCAGATAGGAGGGATTAGACTCCACTTT
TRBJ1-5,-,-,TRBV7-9,CASSPLGSSAIQPQHF,TGTGCCAGCAGCCCCCTCGGGTCCTCAGCCATTCAGCCCCAGCATTTT
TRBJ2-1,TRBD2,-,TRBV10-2,CASKDPSGGVAEQFF,TGCGCCAGCAAGGACCCTAGCGGGGGGGTCGCTGAGCAGTTCTTC
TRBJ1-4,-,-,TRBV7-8,CASSPRTVSEKLFF,TGTGCCAGCAGCCCCCGGACAGTGTCTGAAAAACTGTTTTTT
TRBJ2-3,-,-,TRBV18,CASSRSGTHTDTQYF,TGTGCCAGCTCACGTTCCGGGACCCATACAGATACGCAGTATTTT
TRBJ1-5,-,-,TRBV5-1,CASSSQGGRLGQPQHF,TGCGCCAGCAGCTCCCAAGGGGGGCGCTTGGGTCAGCCCCAGCATTTT
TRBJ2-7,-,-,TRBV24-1,CATSDYVSDEQYF,TGTGCCACCAGTGATTACGTTTCTGACGAGCAGTACTTC
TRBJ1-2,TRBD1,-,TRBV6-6,CASSTQGAYGYTF,TGTGCCAGCAGTACACAGGGGGCCTATGGCTACACCTTC
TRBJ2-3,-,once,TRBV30,CAWSPRLDTQYF,TGTGCCTGGAGTCCGCGGCTAGATACGCAGTATTTT
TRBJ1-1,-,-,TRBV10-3,CAISAGKTFGGAFF,TGTGCCATCAGTGCAGGAAAGACTTTTGGGGGAGCTTTCTTT
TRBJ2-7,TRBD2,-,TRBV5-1,CASSLGERGSYEQYF,TGCGCCAGCAGCTTGGGCGAGCGGGGGTCCTACGAGCAGTACTTC
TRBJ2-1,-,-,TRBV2,CASSRQASRSEQFF,TGTGCCAGCTCAAGACAGGCATCGAGGAGCGAGCAGTTCTTC
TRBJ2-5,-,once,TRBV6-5,CASSYLGTQYF,TGTGCCAGCAGTTACTTGGGCACCCAGTACTTC
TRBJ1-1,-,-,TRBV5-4,CASSLVSGLNTEAFF,TGTGCCAGCAGCTTGGTATCTGGGCTGAACACTGAAGCTTTCTTT
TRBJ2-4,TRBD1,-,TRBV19,CASSTGTGRGIQYF,TGTGCCAGTAGTACCGGGACAGGTCGGGGCATTCAGTACTTC
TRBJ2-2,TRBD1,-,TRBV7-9,CASSLQGVRTGELFF,TGTGCCAGCAGCTTGCAGGGGGTTCGGACCGGGGAGCTGTTTTTT
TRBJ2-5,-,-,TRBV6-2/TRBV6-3,CASSSGQQETQYF,TGTGCCAGCAGTTCGGGGCAGCAAGAGACCCAGTACTTC
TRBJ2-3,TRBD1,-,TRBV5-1,CASTRTGDTDTQYF,TGCGCCAGCACCCGAACAGGGGACACAGATACGCAGTATTTT
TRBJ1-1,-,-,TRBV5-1,CASSWGAGNEAFF,TGCGCCAGCAGCTGGGGGGCCGGTAACGAAGCTTTCTTT
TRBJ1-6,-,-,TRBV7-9,CASRLQNSPLHF,TGTGCCAGCAGGTTACAAAATTCACCCCTCCACTTT
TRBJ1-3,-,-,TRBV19,CASSTGTFSGNTIYF,TGTGCCAGTAGTACAGGGACCTTCTCTGGAAACACCATATATTTT
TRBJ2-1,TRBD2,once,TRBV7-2,CASSLKTSGGNYNEQFF,TGTGCCAGCAGCTTAAAGACTAGCGGGGGAAACTACAATGAGCAGTTCTTC
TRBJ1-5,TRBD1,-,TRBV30,CAWSPGQGGHGPQHF,TGTGCCTGGAGTCCCGGACAGGGGGGACATGGGCCCCAGCATTTT
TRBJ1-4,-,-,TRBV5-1,CASKQAVLNEKLFF,TGCGCCAGCAAGCAAGCCGTTCTTAATGAAAAACTGTTTTTT
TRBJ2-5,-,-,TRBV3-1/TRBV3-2,CASSHSETQYF,TGTGCCAGCAGCCATTCGGAGACCCAGTACTTC
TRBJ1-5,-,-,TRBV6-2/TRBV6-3,CASSPTNSNQPQHF,TGTGCCAGCAGTCCGACTAATAGCAATCAGCCCCAGCATTTT
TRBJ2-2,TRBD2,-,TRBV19,CATRLGGVTGELFF,TGTGCCACACGACTCGGGGGGGTCACCGGGGAGCTGTTTTTT
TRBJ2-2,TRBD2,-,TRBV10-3,CAISGPGTSGGTNTGELFF,TGTGCCATCAGTGGCCCCGGGACTAGCGGGGGTACGAACACCGGGGAGCTGTTTTTT
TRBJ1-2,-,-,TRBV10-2,CASSREPGDGYTF,TGCGCCAGCAGTAGAGAGCCAGGCGATGGCTACACCTTC
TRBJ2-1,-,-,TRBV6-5,CASRWTSTHEQFF,TGTGCCAGCAGATGGACGAGTACGCATGAGCAGTTCTTC
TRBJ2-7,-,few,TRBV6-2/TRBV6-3,CASSYAGQYSYEQYF,TGTGCCAGCAGTTACGCTGGACAGTACTCCTACGAGCAGTACTTC
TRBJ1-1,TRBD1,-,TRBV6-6,CASSSTGQGAGEAFF,TGTGCCAGCAGTTCGACGGGACAGGGGGCAGGTGAAGCTTTCTTT
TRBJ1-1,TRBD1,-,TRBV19,CASSLDRGNTEAFF,TGTGCCAGTAGCCTGGACAGGGGCAACACTGAAGCTTTCTTT
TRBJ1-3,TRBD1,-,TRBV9,CASSPQGTASYSGNTIYF,TGTGCCAGCAGCCCTCAAGGGACAGCCTCGTACTCTGGAAACACCATATATTTT
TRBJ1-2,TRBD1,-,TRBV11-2,CASSLWGQNYGYTF,TGTGCCAGCAGCTTATGGGGACAGAACTATGGCTACACCTTC
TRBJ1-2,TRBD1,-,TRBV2,CASGQGQIYGYTF,TGTGCAAGCGGACAGGGCCAAATCTATGGCTACACCTTC
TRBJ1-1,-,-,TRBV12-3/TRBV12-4,CASSLGHLQAFF,TGTGCCAGCAGTTTAGGACACCTCCAAGCTTTCTTT
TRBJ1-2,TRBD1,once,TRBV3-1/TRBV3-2,CASSPPDIGTGAGGYTF,TGTGCCAGCAGCCCCCCCGACATCGGGACAGGGGCGGGGGGCTACACCTTC